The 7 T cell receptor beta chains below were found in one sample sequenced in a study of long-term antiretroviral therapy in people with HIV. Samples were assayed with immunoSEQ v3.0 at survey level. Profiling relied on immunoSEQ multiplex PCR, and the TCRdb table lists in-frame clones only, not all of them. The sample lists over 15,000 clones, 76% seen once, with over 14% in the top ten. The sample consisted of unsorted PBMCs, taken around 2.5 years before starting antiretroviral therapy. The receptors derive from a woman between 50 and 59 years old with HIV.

DNA of the CDR3: TGTGCCAGCAGCGCGACAGGGGGTGACTATGGCTACACCTTC. The encoded protein is CASSATGGDYGYTF. This chain links TRBV6-6 with TRBJ1-2, with 9 bases aligning to TRBD1. Germline CDR1 is MNHNY and CDR2 is SVGAGI (reference sequence). This CDR3 spans 14 amino acids. The ends lost 6 bases at V and 3 bases at J; junction bases unmatched: 5.

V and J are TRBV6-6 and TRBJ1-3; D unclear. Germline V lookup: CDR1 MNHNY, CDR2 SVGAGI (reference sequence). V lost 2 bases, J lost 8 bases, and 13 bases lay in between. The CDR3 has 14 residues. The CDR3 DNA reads TGTGCCAGCAGTTACCGCGGCACAAGGGACACCATATATTTT. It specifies CASSYRGTRDTIYF.

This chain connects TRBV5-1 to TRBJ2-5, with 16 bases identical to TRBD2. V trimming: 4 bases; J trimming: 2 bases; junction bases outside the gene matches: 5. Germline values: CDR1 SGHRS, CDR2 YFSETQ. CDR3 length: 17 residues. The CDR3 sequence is CASSTGTSGGAQETQYF. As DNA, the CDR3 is TGCGCCAGCAGCACCGGGACTAGCGGGGGGGCGCAAGAGACCCAGTACTTC.

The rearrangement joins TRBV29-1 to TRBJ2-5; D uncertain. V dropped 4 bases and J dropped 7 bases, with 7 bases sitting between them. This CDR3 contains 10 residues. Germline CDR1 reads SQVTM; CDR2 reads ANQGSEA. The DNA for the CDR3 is TGCAGCGTTGGTTATGGGACCCAGTACTTC. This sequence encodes CSVGYGTQYF.

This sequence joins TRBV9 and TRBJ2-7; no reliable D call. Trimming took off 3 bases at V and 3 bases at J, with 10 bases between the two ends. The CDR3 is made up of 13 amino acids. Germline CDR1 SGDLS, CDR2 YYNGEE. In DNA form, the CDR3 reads TGTGCCAGCAGCGCGCAACAGAACTACGAGCAGTACTTC. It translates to CASSAQQNYEQYF.

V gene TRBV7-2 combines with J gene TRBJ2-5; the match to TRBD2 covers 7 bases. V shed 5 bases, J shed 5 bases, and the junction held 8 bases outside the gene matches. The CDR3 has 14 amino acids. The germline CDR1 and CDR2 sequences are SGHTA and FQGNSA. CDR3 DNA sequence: TGTGCCAGCAGCGCCGGGAGGCGGGGGGAGACCCAGTACTTC. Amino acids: CASSAGRRGETQYF.

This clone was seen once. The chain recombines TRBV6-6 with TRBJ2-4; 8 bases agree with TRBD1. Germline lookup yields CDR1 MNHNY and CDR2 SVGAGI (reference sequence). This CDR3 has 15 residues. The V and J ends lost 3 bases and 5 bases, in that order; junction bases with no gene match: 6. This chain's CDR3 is CASSYGQGRENIQYF. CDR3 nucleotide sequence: TGTGCCAGCAGTTATGGACAGGGAAGAGAAAACATTCAGTACTTC.